The T cell receptor (beta chain) under discussion was sequenced for a study of T cells in Graves' hyperthyroidism and ophthalmopathy (dated by TCRdb to the late 2010s). For context, the study as a whole: Peripheral blood was sampled at the time of initial diagnosis, prior to any treatment. The paper describes TCR Vbeta CDR3 sequencing of 135 peripheral blood samples, made up of 43 ophthalmopathy patients, around 78 hyperthyroidism patients and around 17 progressor patients. The roughly 91 discovery patients were randomly split 7:3 into training and test sets. In roughly six Graves' hyperthyroidism patients, the study also compared T-cell repertoires from thyroid tissue with T-cell repertoires from blood. An independent validation cohort of about 19 hyperthyroidism patients and about 16 patients who later progressed to ophthalmopathy tested prospective prediction of ophthalmopathy. A discovery cohort of about 100 patients, approximately 44 with Graves' ophthalmopathy and approximately 60 with stable Graves' hyperthyroidism, was used to find distinguishing TCR V-J signatures. After sampling, hyperthyroidism patients received methimazole starting at 30 mg daily, and ophthalmopathy patients received high-dose intravenous methylprednisolone. The study at large found these results: A 13 V-J signature model separated ophthalmopathy from stable hyperthyroidism, with approximately 87% sensitivity and roughly 81% specificity in cross-validation and 80%/75% in testing. Most expanded thyroid clonotypes (frequency above 0.001) were also detected in blood, a finding suggesting that blood repertoires may reflect thyroid immune responses. No statistical method was used to set the sample size in advance, and investigators knew the group allocation. In validation, the model predicted progression to ophthalmopathy with approximately 69% sensitivity and approximately 74% specificity, a median of approximately 6.7 months before onset.

The table lists this clonotype with many counts. The antigen it binds to is not known. Base-call qualities are not available, and no considerably larger clone is one nucleotide away. In the ophthalmopathy patients, disease was moderately to severely active, with a Clinical Activity Score of 3 or more, a NOSPECS grade of 4 or more, and a duration of less than 3 months. Exclusion was applied to patients with uncontrolled infections, other autoimmune diseases, pregnancy or lactation. Clinical symptoms, serum thyroxine and TRAb, thyroid ultrasound, and orbital computed tomography formed the basis for the diagnoses. Ficoll-Paque density gradient centrifugation was used to isolate PBMCs from about 9 ml of fresh peripheral blood. Trizol reagent was used to extract total RNA, and RNA quality was then checked on an Agilent 2100 Bioanalyzer. CDR1 and CDR2, per the germline V gene, are MNHNS and SASEGT. The trim is 6 bases for V and 1 base for J, with a gap of 12 bases between the germline ends. CDR3 length: 14 amino acids, cysteine to phenylalanine. Of the read, only the CDR3 DNA is kept; its 42 bases are in frame from base 1.

Amplification of TCR beta CDR3 regions was carried out from RNA transcripts. A first-round RT-PCR of the TCR CDR3 used the HTBI primer set with the Qiagen OneStep RT-PCR kit. Libraries were constructed in a second round of multiplex PCR, after which size selection and purification were performed. Paired-end sequencing of the libraries was performed with 100 bp reads on an Illumina HiSeq2000. Per the authors' processing: SOAPnuke was used to process the raw data, removing reads that contained adapters or uncalled bases, had a mean Phred below 15, or lacked an exact match to the constant primer or identifier. High-quality paired reads were merged with COPE v1.2.5, and unique nucleotide sequences were defined as clonotypes. MiTCR v1.1 was used to align the clonotypes against IMGT TRBV, TRBD and TRBJ reference segments. The analysis was restricted to V-J combinations with a frequency above 0.0001, which together covered about 99% of the repertoires. A TCS score was defined as the ratio of F50 (clonal expansion) to E x V (chaos), with BLOSUM62-based TCRdist applied between CDR3 peptides within each V-J. Welch's t-statistics and random forest reduced several hundred V-J features to about 13, which were used in a naive Bayes classifier (R e1071). Clones were called with MiXCR by TCRdb after fastp trimmed the public reads at Q25, and only in-frame beta chains were retained. Every entry covers one CDR3 protein and lists the most common genes and DNA from its rows. TCRdb's processing, not the study's, gives the V and J calls here. The sample has under 400,000 distinct CDR3 sequences on record, around 18% of them singletons. 15% to 19% of the sample is taken by the ten largest.

Sequences were obtained from blood. This sequence uses TRBV6-1 and TRBJ1-1, with TRBD1 tentatively as D gene (5 bases match). The sequence came from a woman in her thirties or forties with Graves' ophthalmopathy. The nucleotide sequence is given as TGTGCCAGCAGCGAGGGGTTGTGGAACACTGAAGCTTTCTTT. This sequence encodes CASSEGLWNTEAFF.